This T cell receptor beta chain originates from a study of blood T cell repertoires in COVID-19. Libraries were prepared by immunoSEQ multiplex PCR; TCRdb keeps only in-frame clonotypes and omits some of them. The sample gives about 320,000 clones, 90% of which show up once; around 2.5% is in the top ten. The CDR3 runs 13 residues. V was trimmed by 1 base and J by 3 bases, leaving 6 bases between them. The germline gives CDR1 LGHDT, CDR2 YNNKEL (reference sequence). The receptor was derived from a man aged 55 to 70 who had recovered from COVID-19. The sample comprised PBMCs or T cells enriched from blood (not recorded which). The chain couples TRBV3-1 (or the pseudogene TRBV3-2) to TRBJ1-2; D remains ambiguous. This CDR3 reads CASSQVRDYGYTF. The CDR3 nucleotides read TGTGCCAGCAGCCAAGTTCGAGACTATGGCTACACCTTC.